This T cell receptor (beta chain) is from a study of neurological immune-mediated disorders. Study-level results: Private repertoires in all groups were suggested by the absence of shared CDR3 amino acid sequences among expanded clones across subjects.

TCRdb fed the 5' RACE reads into MiXCR, producing one record per CDR3 protein. The table lists some 30,000 distinct CDR3 sequences, around 6% of them singletons. This clonotype occurred many times. Its antigen is not identified. Sorted libraries were derived from 800,000 to 1,000,000 CD4+ or CD8+ T cells. Germline CDR1 is SQVTM and CDR2 is ANQGSEA. This CDR3 contains 16 residues. Trimming cost V 2 bases and J 0 bases, with 11 bases left between them. The sample consisted of CD4+ T cells from blood. The chain combines TRBV29-1 with TRBJ2-6, with no clear D. This sequence originates from a woman between 45 and 65 years old in good health. The CDR3 coding sequence is TGCAGCGTTGAAACAGATTTGAACTCTGGGGCCAACGTCCTGACTTTC. Translation: CSVETDLNSGANVLTF.